This T cell receptor delta chain was documented in a study of Vδ1+ human thymocytes. Findings and caveats of the study: Around 18% of thymic delta-chain sequences were Vdelta2, with few Vdelta3, unlike blood Vdelta1+ controls. Thymic TRG and TRD repertoires appeared highly polyclonal, with Gaussian CDR3 length distributions. Bulk repertoire data may be misinterpreted because of unexpected Vdelta2 sequences. Many TRG clonotypes were shared between donors; TRD repertoires were essentially private.

CDR3 size: 18 residues. V gave up 1 base and J gave up 0 bases; unmatched junction bases: 10. Per the germline V gene, CDR1 is TSWWSYY and CDR2 is QGS. About this clone itself: Its antigen is not identified.

The template was reverse-transcribed extracted RNA. The CDR3 regions were amplified by multiplex PCR from V-gene primers to a constant-region primer. TCRdb fed the multiplex PCR reads into CATT to redo clone calling. This table has 80,000 or so delta-chain clones, more than 30% appearing once. Sample: Vdelta1+ gamma-delta thymocytes from the thymus. Noted subset: FACS-sorted CD3+ TCRalphabeta- TCRVdelta1+ TCRVdelta2- thymocytes. The source of this sequence is a boy younger than two who had congenital heart surgery. The chain couples TRDV1 to TRDJ1; TRDD3 matches at 8 bases. The CDR3 loop is CALGEPGIPEEYTDKLIF. The CDR3 DNA reads TGTGCTCTTGGGGAACCGGGGATACCCGAGGAGTACACCGATAAACTCATCTTT.